Following are 10 T cell receptor beta chains from one sample sequenced in a study of blood T cell repertoires in COVID-19. TCRdb's table, derived via immunoSEQ multiplex PCR, lists solely in-frame clones and lacks some. The sample lists fewer than 200,000 clones, approximately 79% occurring once. The material sequenced was peripheral blood. The origin of the receptors is a woman aged 80 or older with acute or convalescent COVID-19.

V is TRBV27 and J is TRBJ2-1; possibly TRBD2 for D (5 bases). The CDR3 totals 14 residues. V lost 6 bases and J 0 bases, leaving 9 bases between the germline ends. Germline lookup yields CDR1 MNHEY and CDR2 SMNVEV (reference sequence). This CDR3 reads CASRRASSYNEQFF. CDR3 DNA sequence: TGTGCCAGCAGGAGGGCGAGCTCCTACAATGAGCAGTTCTTC.

This chain joins TRBV6-2 or TRBV6-3 and TRBJ2-1, with 9 bases identical to TRBD2. The J segment lost 8 bases and the V segment lost 5 bases, leaving 1 base of the junction unmatched. The CDR3 totals 12 residues. Germline CDR1 and CDR2: MNHEY and SVGEGT. The CDR3 nucleotides read TGTGCCAGCAGTGGACTAGCGTATGAGCAGTTCTTC. This gives the protein CASSGLAYEQFF.

The rearrangement uses TRBV24-1 and TRBJ1-5; possible D gene TRBD1, 5 bases. This CDR3 has 18 amino acids. Germline V gene sequence: CDR1 KGHDR, CDR2 SFDVKD. V was clipped by 4 bases and J by 4 bases, with 22 bases between them. The CDR3 reads CATSDQNSYGGSNQPQHF. CDR3 DNA: TGTGCCACCAGTGACCAGAACAGCTACGGGGGTTCGAATCAGCCCCAGCATTTT.

The CDR3 bases are TGTGCCTGGAACAGTAACTATGGCTACACCTTC. This encodes CAWNSNYGYTF. This chain links TRBV30 with TRBJ1-2; D ambiguous. V shed 4 bases and J shed 1 base, with 4 bases lying between them. This CDR3 spans 11 amino acids. Germline assignment: CDR1 GTSNPN and CDR2 SVGIG (reference sequence).

The chain uses TRBV5-4 and TRBJ1-1; tentatively, D is TRBD1 (6 bases). In germline, CDR1 is SGHNT, CDR2 YYREEE (reference sequence). CDR3 length: 13 residues. V was pared by 4 bases and J by 8 bases, with 15 bases between. The CDR3 here is CASSLNRDKEAFF. In nucleotides, the CDR3 is TGTGCCAGCAGCCTCAACCGGGACAAAGAAGCTTTCTTT.

This clone was counted between two and nine times. CDR3 sequence reads: CATRLSQETQYF. CDR3 coding DNA: TGTGCCACCCGGTTGAGCCAAGAGACCCAGTACTTC. The chain recombines TRBV2 with TRBJ2-5; D ambiguous. The CDR3 contains 12 residues. Trimming left V 10 bases short and J 1 base short, with 10 bases between. Germline loops: CDR1 SNHLY, CDR2 FYNNEI.

CDR3 nucleotide sequence: TGTGCCAGTAAGAACGGTAATCAGCCCCAGCATTTT. Its protein product is CASKNGNQPQHF. The chain joins TRBV19 to TRBJ1-5; the D is unclear. The CDR3 covers 12 residues. The V and J ends lost 7 bases and 4 bases respectively, with 8 bases between them. Per the germline V gene, CDR1 is LNHDA and CDR2 is SQIVND (reference sequence).

The rearrangement uses TRBV30 and TRBJ2-2; the D gene is possibly TRBD1 (5 bases). The CDR3 runs 14 residues. The V gene's germline CDR1 is GTSNPN and CDR2 SVGIG (reference sequence). Trimming left V 0 bases short and J 3 bases short, with 8 bases between. CDR3 coding DNA: TGTGCCTGGAGTGTGGGGCTAGACACCGGGGAGCTGTTTTTT. Its translation is CAWSVGLDTGELFF.

The chain has TRBV20-1 and TRBJ1-1; 9 nucleotides agree with TRBD1. J was trimmed by 12 bases and V by 6 bases; bases with no gene match: 8. Germline-derived CDR1 and CDR2 are DFQATT and SNEGSKA (reference sequence). This CDR3 region has 11 residues. CDR3 DNA: TGCAGTGCCCCCACAGGGGGCGCGACTTTCTTT. Amino acids: CSAPTGGATFF.

This sequence joins TRBV3-1 (or the pseudogene TRBV3-2) and TRBJ2-5, with 9 bases lining up with TRBD2. The CDR3 has 16 residues. Trimming cost V 7 bases and J 4 bases; bases outside gene matches: 13. Looked up from germline, CDR1 is LGHDT and CDR2 is YNNKEL (reference sequence). CDR3 sequence (DNA): TGTGCCAGCACACCTTATAGCGGGAGTTCGGGAGAGACCCAGTACTTC. This encodes CASTPYSGSSGETQYF.